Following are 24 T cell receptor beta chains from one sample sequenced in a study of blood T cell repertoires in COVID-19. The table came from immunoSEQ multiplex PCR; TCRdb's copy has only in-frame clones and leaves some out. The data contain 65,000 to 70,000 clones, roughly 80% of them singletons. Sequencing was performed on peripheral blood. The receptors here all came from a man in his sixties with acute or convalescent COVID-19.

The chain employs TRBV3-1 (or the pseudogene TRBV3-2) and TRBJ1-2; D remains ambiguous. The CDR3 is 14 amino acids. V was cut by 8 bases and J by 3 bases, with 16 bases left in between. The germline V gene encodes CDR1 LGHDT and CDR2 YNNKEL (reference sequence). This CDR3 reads CASGGNQGYYGYTF. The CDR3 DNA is TGTGCCAGCGGCGGCAACCAAGGATACTATGGCTACACCTTC.

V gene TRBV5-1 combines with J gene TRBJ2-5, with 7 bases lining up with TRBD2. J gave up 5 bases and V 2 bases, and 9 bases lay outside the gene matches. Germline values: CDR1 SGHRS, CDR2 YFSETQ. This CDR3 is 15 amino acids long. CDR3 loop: CASSFDGTTSETQYF. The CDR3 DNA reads TGCGCCAGCAGCTTTGACGGGACTACCAGTGAGACCCAGTACTTC.

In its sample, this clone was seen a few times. The CDR3 here is CASSPPDREGTEAFF. The CDR3 DNA follows: TGCGCCAGCAGCCCCCCGGACAGGGAGGGCACTGAAGCTTTCTTT. The chain is built from TRBV4-1 and TRBJ1-1, with 8 bases matching TRBD1. CDR3 length equals 15 residues. With V trimmed by 4 bases and J by 4 bases, 8 bases remained unmatched. Germline V gene lookup returns CDR1 MGHRA and CDR2 YSYEKL.

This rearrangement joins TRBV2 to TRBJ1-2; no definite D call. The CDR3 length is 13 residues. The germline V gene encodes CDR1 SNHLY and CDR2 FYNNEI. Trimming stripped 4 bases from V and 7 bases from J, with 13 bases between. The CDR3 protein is CASSGRWVSGYTF. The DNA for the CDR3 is TGTGCCAGCAGTGGGCGGTGGGTCTCTGGCTACACCTTC.

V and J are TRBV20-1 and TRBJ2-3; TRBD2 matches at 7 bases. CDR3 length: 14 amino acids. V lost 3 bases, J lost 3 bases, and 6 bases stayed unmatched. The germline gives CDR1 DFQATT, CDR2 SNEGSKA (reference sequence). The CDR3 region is CSASRTRKTDTQYF. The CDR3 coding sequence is TGCAGTGCTAGTCGGACTAGAAAGACAGATACGCAGTATTTT.

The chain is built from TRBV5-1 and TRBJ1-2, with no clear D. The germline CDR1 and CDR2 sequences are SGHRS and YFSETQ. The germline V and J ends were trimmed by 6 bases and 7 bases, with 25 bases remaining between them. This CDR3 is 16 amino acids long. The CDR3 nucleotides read TGCGCCAGCACCCTTGGTAGCCAGTCCGTCCGGGGTGGCTACACCTTC. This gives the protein CASTLGSQSVRGGYTF.

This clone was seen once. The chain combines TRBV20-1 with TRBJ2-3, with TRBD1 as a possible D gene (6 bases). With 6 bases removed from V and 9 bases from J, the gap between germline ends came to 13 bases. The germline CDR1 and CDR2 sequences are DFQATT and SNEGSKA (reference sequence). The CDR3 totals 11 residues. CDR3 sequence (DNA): TGCAGTGCAGTGGACAGCCCCACGCAGTATTTT. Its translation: CSAVDSPTQYF.

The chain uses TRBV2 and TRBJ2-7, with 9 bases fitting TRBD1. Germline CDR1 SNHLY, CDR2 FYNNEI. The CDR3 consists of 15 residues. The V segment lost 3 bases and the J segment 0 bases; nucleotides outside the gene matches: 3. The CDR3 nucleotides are TGTGCCAGCAGTGATGGACAGGGGCTCTCCTACGAGCAGTACTTC. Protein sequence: CASSDGQGLSYEQYF. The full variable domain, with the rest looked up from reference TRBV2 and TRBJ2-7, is EPEVTQTPSHQVTQMGQEVILRCVPISNHLYFYWYRQILGQKVEFLVSFYNNEISEKSEIFDDQFSVERPDGSNFTLKIRSTKLEDSAMYFCASSDGQGLSYEQYFGPGTRLTVT.

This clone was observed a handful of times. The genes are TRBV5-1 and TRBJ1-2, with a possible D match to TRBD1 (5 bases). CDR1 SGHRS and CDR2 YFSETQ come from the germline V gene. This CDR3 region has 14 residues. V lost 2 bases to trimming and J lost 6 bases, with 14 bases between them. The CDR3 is CASSFQAPRDGYTF. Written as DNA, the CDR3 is TGCGCCAGCAGCTTTCAGGCCCCCAGGGATGGCTACACCTTC.

The DNA of the CDR3 is TGTGCCAGCCTCAATCAGAACTCCTACGAGCAGTACTTC. Translating gives CASLNQNSYEQYF. The chain joins TRBV5-6 to TRBJ2-7, with D uncertain. V was trimmed by 7 bases and J by 0 bases, leaving 11 bases between them. The CDR3 is 13 residues long. Germline V gene data show CDR1 as SGHDT and CDR2 as YYEEEE.

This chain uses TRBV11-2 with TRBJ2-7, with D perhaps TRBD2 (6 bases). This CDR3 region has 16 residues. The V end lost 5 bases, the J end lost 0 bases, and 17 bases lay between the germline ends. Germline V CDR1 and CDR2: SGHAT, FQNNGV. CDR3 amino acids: CASSPAGTASSYEQYF. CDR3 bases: TGTGCCAGCAGCCCCGCGGGGACGGCGAGCTCCTACGAGCAGTACTTC.

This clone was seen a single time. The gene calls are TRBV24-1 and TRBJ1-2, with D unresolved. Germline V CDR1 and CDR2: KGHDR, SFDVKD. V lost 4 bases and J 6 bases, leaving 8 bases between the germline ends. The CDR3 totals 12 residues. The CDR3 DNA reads TGTGCCACCAGTGACCCTTTCGATGGCTACACCTTC. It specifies CATSDPFDGYTF.

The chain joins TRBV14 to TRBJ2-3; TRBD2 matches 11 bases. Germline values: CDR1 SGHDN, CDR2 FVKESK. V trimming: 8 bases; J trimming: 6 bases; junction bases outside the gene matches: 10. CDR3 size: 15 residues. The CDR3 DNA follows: TGTGCCAGCTCCACCCTAGCGGGGGGTTACGATACGCAGTATTTT. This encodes CASSTLAGGYDTQYF.

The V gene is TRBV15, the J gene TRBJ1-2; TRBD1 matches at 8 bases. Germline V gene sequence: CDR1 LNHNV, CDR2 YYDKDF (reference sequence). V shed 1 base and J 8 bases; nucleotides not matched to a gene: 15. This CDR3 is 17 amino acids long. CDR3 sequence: CATSRASQGARFRGYTF. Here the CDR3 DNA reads TGTGCCACCAGCAGAGCATCCCAGGGGGCGCGTTTCAGGGGCTACACCTTC.

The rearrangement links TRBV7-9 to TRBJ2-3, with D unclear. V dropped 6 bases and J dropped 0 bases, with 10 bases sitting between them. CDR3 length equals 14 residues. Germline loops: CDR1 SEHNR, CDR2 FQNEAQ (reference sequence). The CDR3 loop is CASSTTTSTDTQYF. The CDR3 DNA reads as TGTGCCAGCAGTACAACTACTAGCACAGATACGCAGTATTTT.

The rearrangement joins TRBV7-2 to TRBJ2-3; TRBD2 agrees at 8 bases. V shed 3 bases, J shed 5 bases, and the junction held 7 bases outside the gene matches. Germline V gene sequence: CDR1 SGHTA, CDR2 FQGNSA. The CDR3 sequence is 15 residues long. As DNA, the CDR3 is TGTGCCAGCAGCTTCTGGCGGGGGGTACAAGATACGCAGTATTTT. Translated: CASSFWRGVQDTQYF.

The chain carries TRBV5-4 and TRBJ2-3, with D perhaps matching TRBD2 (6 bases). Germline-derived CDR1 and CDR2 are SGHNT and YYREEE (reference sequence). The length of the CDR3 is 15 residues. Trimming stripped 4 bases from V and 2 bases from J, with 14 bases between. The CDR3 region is CASSTRDFSTDTQYF. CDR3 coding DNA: TGTGCCAGCAGCACCCGGGACTTCTCCACAGATACGCAGTATTTT. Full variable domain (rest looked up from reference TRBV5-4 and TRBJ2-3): ETGVTQSPTHLIKTRGQQVTLRCSSQSGHNTVSWYQQALGQGPQFIFQYYREEENGRGNFPPRFSGLQFPNYSSELNVNALELDDSALYLCASSTRDFSTDTQYFGPGTRLTVL.

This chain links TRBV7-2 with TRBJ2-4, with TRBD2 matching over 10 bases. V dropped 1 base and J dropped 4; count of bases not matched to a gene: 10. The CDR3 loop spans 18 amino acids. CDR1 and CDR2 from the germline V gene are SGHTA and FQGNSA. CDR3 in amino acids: CASSLESGLAGDKNIQYF. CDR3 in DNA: TGTGCCAGCAGCTTAGAATCCGGGCTAGCGGGAGATAAAAACATTCAGTACTTC.

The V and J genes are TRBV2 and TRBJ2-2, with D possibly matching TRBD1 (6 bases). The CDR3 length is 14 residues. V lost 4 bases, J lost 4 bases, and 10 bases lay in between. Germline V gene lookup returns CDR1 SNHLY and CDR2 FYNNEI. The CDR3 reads CASSGRGRTGELFF. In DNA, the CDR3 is TGTGCCAGCAGTGGCAGGGGCCGCACCGGGGAGCTGTTTTTT.

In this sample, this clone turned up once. CDR3 region: CASSQDRLAEETQYF. CDR3 DNA sequence: TGTGCCAGCAGCCAAGATCGTCTAGCGGAAGAGACCCAGTACTTC. This sequence joins TRBV4-2 and TRBJ2-5, with 7 nucleotides matching TRBD2. The CDR3 is 15 amino acids. V dropped 0 bases and J dropped 3; count of bases not matched to a gene: 4. CDR1 LGHNA and CDR2 YNFKEQ come from the germline V gene.

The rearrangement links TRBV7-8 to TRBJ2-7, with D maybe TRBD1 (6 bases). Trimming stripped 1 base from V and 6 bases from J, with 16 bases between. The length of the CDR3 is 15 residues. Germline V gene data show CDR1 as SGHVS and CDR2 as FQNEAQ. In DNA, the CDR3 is TGTGCCAGCAGCTTAGTCAGGGGCATTACGTCCGAGCAGTACTTC. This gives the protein CASSLVRGITSEQYF. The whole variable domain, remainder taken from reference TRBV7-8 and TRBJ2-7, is GAGVSQSPRYKVAKRGQDVALRCDPISGHVSLFWYQQALGQGPEFLTYFQNEAQLDKSGLPSDRFFAERPEGSVSTLKIQRTQQEDSAVYLCASSLVRGITSEQYFGPGTRLTVT.

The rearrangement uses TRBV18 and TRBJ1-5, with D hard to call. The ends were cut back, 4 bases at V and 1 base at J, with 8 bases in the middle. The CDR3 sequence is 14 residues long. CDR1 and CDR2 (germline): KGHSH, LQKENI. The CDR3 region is CASSHAESNQPQHF. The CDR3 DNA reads TGTGCCAGCTCACATGCGGAGAGCAATCAGCCCCAGCATTTT.

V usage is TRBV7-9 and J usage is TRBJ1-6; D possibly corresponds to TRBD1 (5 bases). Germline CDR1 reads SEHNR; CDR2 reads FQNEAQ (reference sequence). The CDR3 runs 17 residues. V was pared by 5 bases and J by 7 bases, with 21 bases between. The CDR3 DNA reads TGTGCCAGCAGCGATAGACGGGGGGGACTGACGAATTCACCCCTCCACTTT. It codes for CASSDRRGGLTNSPLHF.

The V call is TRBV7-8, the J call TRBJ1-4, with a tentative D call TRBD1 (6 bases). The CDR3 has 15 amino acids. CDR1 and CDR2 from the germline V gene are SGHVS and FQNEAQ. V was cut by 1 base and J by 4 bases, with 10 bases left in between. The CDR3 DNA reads TGTGCCAGCAGCTTAGAGGGGGGGGTTAATGAAAAACTGTTTTTT. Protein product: CASSLEGGVNEKLFF.